This TCR beta chain was found in a study of shared clonotypes between healthy human individuals. The repertoire was sequenced with immunoSEQ multiplex PCR; TCRdb's copy has only in-frame clones and lacks some. The sample holds about 1 million clones, more than 60% seen once. CDR3 length: 16 amino acids. Germline-derived CDR1 and CDR2 are PRHDT and FYEKMQ (reference sequence). V was pared by 4 bases and J by 10 bases, with 23 bases between. The receptor was isolated from a man younger than 35 in good health. The chain couples TRBV13 to TRBJ2-1, with a weak D call TRBD2 (6 bases). The sequencing input was memory CD4+ T cells sorted from blood. Indicated subset: CD45RA-negative fraction. As DNA, the CDR3 is TGTGCCAGCAGCTCGAGGGGATTAGCGGTAGCCCGAGAGCAGTTCTTC. Protein: CASSSRGLAVAREQFF.